The 14 T cell receptor beta chains in this list originate from one sample, sequenced in a study of blood T cell repertoires in COVID-19. Method: immunoSEQ multiplex PCR; TCRdb's copy keeps in-frame clones and lacks some. The table lists about 80,000 clones, roughly 88% of them singletons, with about 7% in the top ten. The source material was peripheral blood. Source of these receptors: a woman older than 75 with acute or convalescent COVID-19.

The V and J genes are TRBV25-1 and TRBJ2-4; a weak D match, TRBD1 (6 bases). V lost 2 bases and J lost 5, with 10 bases in between. CDR1 MGHDK and CDR2 SYGVNS come from the germline V gene. CDR3 length: 14 amino acids. DNA of the CDR3: TGTGCCAGCAGTGAAGGGGGCAGCCAAAACATTCAGTACTTC. This gives the protein CASSEGGSQNIQYF.

This clone has a single count. The gene calls are TRBV30 and TRBJ2-7, with D maybe TRBD2 (5 bases). The CDR3 spans 15 residues. V was pared by 0 bases and J by 2 bases, with 14 bases between. Germline assignment: CDR1 GTSNPN and CDR2 SVGIG (reference sequence). DNA of the CDR3: TGTGCCTGGAGTGTAGTACCTAGCTGGACCTACGAGCAGTACTTC. Encoded protein: CAWSVVPSWTYEQYF. The entire variable domain, with the rest obtained from reference TRBV30 and TRBJ2-7, is as follows: SQTIHQWPATLVQPVGSPLSLECTVEGTSNPNLYWYRQAAGRGLQLLFYSVGIGQISSEVPQNLSASRPQDRQFILSSKKLLLSDSGFYLCAWSVVPSWTYEQYFGPGTRLTVT.

In DNA, the CDR3 is TGTGCCAGCAGCACCTCCCCGGGGTCGGGAACGCGCAACTATGGCTACACCTTC. It yields the protein CASSTSPGSGTRNYGYTF. The rearrangement uses TRBV21-1 and TRBJ1-2. TRBV21-1 is deemed a pseudogene. The CDR3 covers 18 residues.

The chain employs TRBV7-3 and TRBJ2-3; 9 positions match TRBD2. V shed 9 bases, J shed 6 bases, and the junction held 7 bases outside the gene matches. The length of the CDR3 is 13 residues. Germline CDR1 is SGHTA and CDR2 is FQGTGA. The CDR3, as DNA: TGTGCCAGTGGAGCTAGCGGGACTGATACGCAGTATTTT. Residues: CASGASGTDTQYF.

The rearrangement uses TRBV2 and TRBJ2-3, with a possible D match to TRBD2 (6 bases). Trimming removed 6 bases from V and 2 bases from J, with 9 bases in between. There are 13 residues in the CDR3. Germline V gives CDR1 SNHLY, CDR2 FYNNEI. CDR3 region: CASRRDSTDTQYF. CDR3 bases: TGTGCCAGCAGGCGGGACTCCACAGATACGCAGTATTTT.

The chain links TRBV30 to TRBJ2-7; TRBD2 agrees at 15 bases. The CDR3 extends over 17 amino acids. Per germline, CDR1 GTSNPN and CDR2 SVGIG (reference sequence). The junction had 9 bases not matched to a gene; V was cut back by 4 bases and J by 2 bases. Here the CDR3 DNA reads TGTGCCTGGACCCTGGGACTAGCGGGAGGAAGGACCTACGAGCAGTACTTC. The encoded protein is CAWTLGLAGGRTYEQYF.

The J gene is TRBJ2-2, the V gene TRBV5-1; TRBD1 is a possible D gene (5 bases). With 4 bases removed from V and 8 bases from J, the gap between germline ends came to 15 bases. CDR1 is SGHRS and CDR2 is YFSETQ in the germline V gene. The CDR3 sequence is 14 residues long. CDR3 in DNA: TGCGCCAGCAGCCGACACCATCGGACAGGGGAGCTGTTTTTT. This encodes CASSRHHRTGELFF.

The sample holds one count of this clone. V usage is TRBV30 and J usage is TRBJ1-4, with D perhaps TRBD1 (5 bases). This CDR3 comprises 13 residues. The V gene's germline CDR1 is GTSNPN and CDR2 SVGIG (reference sequence). Trimming cost V 4 bases and J 7 bases, with 13 bases left between them. In DNA form, the CDR3 reads TGTGCCTGGACGGACACGGCGCGTGAAAAACTGTTTTTT. Its translation: CAWTDTAREKLFF.

CDR3 amino acids: CASQLAMGTDTQYF. Here the CDR3 DNA reads TGCGCCAGCCAACTAGCGATGGGAACAGATACGCAGTATTTT. The chain combines TRBV10-2 with TRBJ2-3; 7 bases are shared with TRBD2. The germline V gene encodes CDR1 WSHSY and CDR2 SAAADI. The CDR3 has 14 residues. V was pared by 8 bases and J by 3 bases, with 8 bases of the junction left unmatched.

The J gene is TRBJ1-2, the V gene TRBV4-2; 10 nucleotides agree with TRBD1. This CDR3 has 16 residues. CDR1 is LGHNA, CDR2 YNFKEQ, per germline. With 1 base clipped from V and 3 bases from J, the junction kept 5 bases outside the gene matches. For the CDR3, the DNA is TGTGCCAGCAGCCAAGGGACAGGGGGGAAAGACTATGGCTACACCTTC. Amino acid sequence: CASSQGTGGKDYGYTF.

The V call is TRBV5-1, the J call TRBJ1-1, with a weak D call TRBD1 (5 bases). Germline CDR1 SGHRS, CDR2 YFSETQ. Trimming left V 4 bases short and J 1 base short, with 11 bases between. This CDR3 region has 14 residues. Here the CDR3 reads CASSSLGGNTEAFF. The CDR3 DNA reads TGCGCCAGCAGCAGCCTCGGGGGGAACACTGAAGCTTTCTTT. The full variable domain, rest sourced from reference TRBV5-1 and TRBJ1-1, is KAGVTQTPRYLIKTRGQQVTLSCSPISGHRSVSWYQQTPGQGLQFLFEYFSETQRNKGNFPGRFSGRQFSNSRSEMNVSTLELGDSALYLCASSSLGGNTEAFFGQGTRLTVV.

The CDR3 nucleotides are TGTGCCAGCAGCTCTCTCCTGGGAGGGTCCGAGCAGTACTTC. This encodes CASSSLLGGSEQYF. V is TRBV6-2 or TRBV6-3 and J is TRBJ2-7; TRBD2 matches at 7 bases. This CDR3 spans 14 amino acids. Germline trimming cut 6 bases from V and 6 bases from J; bases unmatched to any gene: 11. The germline CDR1 and CDR2 sequences are MNHEY and SVGEGT.

The chain recombines TRBV10-3 with TRBJ2-1, with D perhaps TRBD2 (5 bases). The CDR3 has 17 residues. With 7 bases removed from V and 1 base from J, the gap between germline ends came to 20 bases. Germline lookup yields CDR1 ENHRY and CDR2 SYGVKD. CDR3: CAITSGGLVGSYNEQFF. CDR3 nucleotide sequence: TGTGCCATCACCTCCGGAGGTTTGGTCGGGTCCTACAATGAGCAGTTCTTC.

The chain recombines TRBV9 with TRBJ1-2; TRBD1 might be the D (6 bases). The V and J ends lost 4 bases and 5 bases respectively, with 18 bases between them. This CDR3 has 15 residues. CDR1 and CDR2 (germline): SGDLS, YYNGEE. CDR3: CASSPSSTGRYGYTF. CDR3 nucleotides: TGTGCCAGCAGCCCCTCTTCTACAGGGCGATATGGCTACACCTTC.